One and the same sample provided the 9 T cell receptor beta chains below, sequenced in a study of blood T cell repertoires in COVID-19. Profiled with immunoSEQ multiplex PCR; TCRdb holds only in-frame clones, not every one. The data show roughly 40,000 clones, approximately 80% seen once. The sample was peripheral blood. These TCRs come from a human donor in a cohort sampled during active COVID-19.

CDR3 sequence: CASSLSSGRARNEQFF. In DNA, the CDR3 is TGTGCCAGCAGTCTGTCGAGCGGGAGGGCCAGGAATGAGCAGTTCTTC. The chain joins TRBV2 to TRBJ2-1; 10 nucleotides line up with TRBD2. The germline CDR1 and CDR2 sequences are SNHLY and FYNNEI. The CDR3 length is 16 residues. V was clipped by 5 bases and J by 7 bases; unmatched bases: 11.

This chain uses TRBV25-1 with TRBJ1-2; possibly TRBD1 for D (5 bases). The length of the CDR3 is 11 residues. V lost 7 bases to trimming and J lost 7 bases, with 10 bases between them. The germline V gene has CDR1 MGHDK and CDR2 SYGVNS. The chain's CDR3 is CASTQGAGYTF. The CDR3 DNA sequence: TGTGCCAGCACCCAAGGGGCTGGCTACACCTTC.

CDR3 residues: CATSRAPQRGNEQYF. CDR3 bases: TGTGCCACCAGCAGAGCCCCCCAGCGGGGCAACGAGCAGTACTTC. This chain uses TRBV15 with TRBJ2-7; 7 bases line up with TRBD2. With V trimmed by 1 base and J by 5 bases, 8 bases remained unmatched. CDR3 length: 15 amino acids. Germline V CDR1 and CDR2: LNHNV, YYDKDF (reference sequence).

The rearrangement links TRBV11-3 to TRBJ1-2, with D perhaps matching TRBD1 (6 bases). V dropped 5 bases and J dropped 3 bases, with 16 bases sitting between them. Germline V gives CDR1 SGHNT, CDR2 YENEEA. The length of the CDR3 is 15 residues. CDR3 region: CASSITGLDHYGYTF. Here the CDR3 DNA reads TGTGCCAGCAGCATAACAGGGCTAGATCACTATGGCTACACCTTC.

This clone occurred once. V and J are TRBV4-1 and TRBJ1-5; no firm D call. CDR1 is MGHRA and CDR2 is YSYEKL in the germline V gene. This CDR3 is built from 13 residues. The V and J ends lost 6 bases and 5 bases respectively, with 11 bases between them. The CDR3 region has the DNA TGCGCCAGCAGGCACTCCGGGGATCAGCCCCAGCATTTT. Translation: CASRHSGDQPQHF.

The gene calls are TRBV5-1 and TRBJ2-1; possible D gene TRBD1, 5 bases. CDR3 length: 15 residues. The germline V and J ends were trimmed by 4 bases and 8 bases, with 19 bases remaining between them. Germline V gene sequence: CDR1 SGHRS, CDR2 YFSETQ. CDR3 residues: CASSQKQGRGDEQFF. DNA for the CDR3: TGCGCCAGCAGCCAAAAGCAGGGAAGGGGCGATGAGCAGTTCTTC.

J is TRBJ2-1 and V is TRBV6-1; a possible D gene is TRBD1 (6 bases). The CDR3 covers 16 residues. V was pared by 2 bases and J by 0 bases, with 11 bases between. CDR1 is MNHNS and CDR2 is SASEGT in the germline V gene. Here the CDR3 DNA reads TGTGCCAGCAGTGAATTTAGGGGGAGCTCCTACAATGAGCAGTTCTTC. This gives the protein CASSEFRGSSYNEQFF.

This clone was recorded a few times. The genes are TRBV18 and TRBJ2-2, with TRBD2 matching over 10 bases. CDR3 length: 16 amino acids. J was trimmed by 7 bases and V by 3 bases; bases with no gene match: 8. In germline, CDR1 is KGHSH, CDR2 LQKENI. The CDR3 spells CASSPELAGEVGELFF. The CDR3 nucleotides are TGTGCCAGCTCACCCGAGCTAGCGGGAGAGGTCGGGGAGCTGTTTTTT.

The chain has TRBV6-5 and TRBJ2-3; TRBD1 might be the D (5 bases). V dropped 3 bases and J dropped 2 bases, with 12 bases sitting between them. The CDR3 consists of 15 residues. CDR1 is MNHEY, CDR2 SVGAGI, per germline. The CDR3: CASSYTPRDTDTQYF. Here the CDR3 DNA reads TGTGCCAGCAGTTATACCCCCAGGGACACAGATACGCAGTATTTT.